Below are 22 T cell receptor beta chains sequenced from a single sample in a study of regulatory T cells in long-lasting Graves disease. Described time point: persistent/refractory GD, antithyroid drugs over 5 years with positive TRAb. The TCR library was made from RNA extracted from PBMCs. Arm-PCR of CDR3 regions and iRepertoire HTBI primers were the basis on which TCR beta libraries were built. TCRdb re-called the multiplex PCR reads with MiXCR, one entry per CDR3 protein. The data show 310,000 or so distinct CDR3 sequences, around 20% seen once. The source material was peripheral blood mononuclear cells (PBMCs), sampled when the disease was refractory, from a patient treated with antithyroid drugs. The receptors stem from a female donor with Graves disease.

This clonotype has more than one count but fewer than ten. This chain links TRBV3-1 with TRBJ2-4, with D possibly TRBD1 on 5 matching bases. The length of the CDR3 is 17 residues. The germline V and J ends were trimmed by 0 bases and 0 bases, with 12 bases remaining between them. CDR1 is LGHDT and CDR2 is YNNKEL in the germline V gene (reference sequence). CDR3 sequence reads: CASSQDTGRAAKNIQYF. In DNA form, the CDR3 reads TGTGCCAGCAGCCAAGATACGGGCAGGGCAGCCAAAAACATTCAGTACTTC.

This clonotype has a count of ten or more. The chain combines TRBV7-2 with TRBJ1-2; possible D gene TRBD1, 5 bases. V was trimmed by 5 bases and J by 8 bases, leaving 15 bases between them. CDR1 SGHTA and CDR2 FQGNSA come from the germline V gene. The length of the CDR3 is 13 residues. In nucleotides, the CDR3 is TGTGCCAGCAGCCAAGGACACTGGTCGGGCTACACCTTC. Protein: CASSQGHWSGYTF.

This clonotype was recorded a few times. This sequence joins TRBV14 and TRBJ2-2, with D possibly TRBD1 on 5 matching bases. Trimming took 1 base from V and 6 from J, leaving 9 bases between them. The CDR3 is made up of 14 amino acids. The V gene's germline CDR1 is SGHDN and CDR2 FVKESK. CDR3 protein: CASSQVQGAGELFF. The CDR3 nucleotides are TGTGCCAGCAGCCAAGTTCAGGGTGCCGGGGAGCTGTTTTTT.

This clonotype was seen at least ten times. The chain couples TRBV11-1 to TRBJ2-5, with D maybe TRBD1 (6 bases). Between the trimmed V and J ends, which lost 1 base and 4 bases, there was a span of 7 bases. The CDR3 covers 13 residues. Germline values: CDR1 SGHAT, CDR2 FQDESV (reference sequence). CDR3 protein: CASSLGTVETQYF. In nucleotides, the CDR3 is TGTGCCAGCAGCTTAGGGACAGTAGAGACCCAGTACTTC.

CDR3 protein: CASSLVAGKQETQYF. In nucleotides, the CDR3 is TGTGCCAGCAGCTTAGTGGCGGGCAAGCAAGAGACCCAGTACTTC. The chain combines TRBV7-2 with TRBJ2-5; tentatively, D is TRBD2 (5 bases). The CDR3 runs to 15 residues. The ends were cut back, 1 base at V and 2 bases at J, with 11 bases in the middle. Germline CDR1 SGHTA, CDR2 FQGNSA.

A few counts support this clonotype. CDR3 sequence: CASSRDRRNQPQHF. CDR3 sequence (DNA): TGTGCCAGCAGTAGGGACAGGCGGAATCAGCCCCAGCATTTT. V gene TRBV6-2 or TRBV6-3 combines with J gene TRBJ1-5; 8 nucleotides line up with TRBD1. CDR1 and CDR2 (germline): MNHEY, SVGEGT. V was pared by 5 bases and J by 4 bases, with 4 bases of the junction left unmatched. This CDR3 is built from 14 residues.

The sample holds many counts of this clonotype. The CDR3 is CASGTINQPQHF. The CDR3 DNA is TGTGCCAGCGGGACAATCAATCAGCCCCAGCATTTT. The V call is TRBV2, the J call TRBJ1-5; possible D gene TRBD1, 6 bases. CDR3 length equals 12 residues. V lost 8 bases to trimming and J lost 3 bases, with 8 bases between them. Germline V gives CDR1 SNHLY, CDR2 FYNNEI.

This clonotype was observed many times. The V call is TRBV12-3 or TRBV12-4, the J call TRBJ2-5; the match to TRBD2 covers 12 bases. The CDR3 covers 18 residues. Trimming at V came to 2 bases and at J to 0 bases, leaving 7 bases not matched to a gene. In DNA, the CDR3 is TGTGCCAGCAGTTTATCCGGACTAGCGGGGACCTACCAAGAGACCCAGTACTTC. It yields the protein CASSLSGLAGTYQETQYF.

The rearrangement uses TRBV7-2 and TRBJ1-4; 10 bases fit TRBD1. This CDR3 spans 15 amino acids. With V trimmed by 6 bases and J by 7 bases, 8 bases remained unmatched. Per the germline V gene, CDR1 is SGHTA and CDR2 is FQGNSA. CDR3 nucleotides: TGTGCCAGCAGACACGGGACAGGGGAGGGTGAAAAACTGTTTTTT. It is translated as CASRHGTGEGEKLFF.

This clonotype was observed a few times. This chain links TRBV3-1 with TRBJ2-7; D possibly corresponds to TRBD2 (7 bases). Trimming took off 5 bases at V and 2 bases at J, with 22 bases between the two ends. Germline V CDR1 and CDR2: LGHDT, YNNKEL (reference sequence). The CDR3 totals 17 residues. The CDR3 is CASSSQAGATSPYEQYF. The CDR3 DNA sequence: TGTGCCAGCAGCTCCCAGGCGGGGGCTACGTCTCCCTACGAGCAGTACTTC.

The DNA for the CDR3 is TGTGCCAGCAGCTCGATGGCGGGGGTGACCCAGTACTTC. Translating gives CASSSMAGVTQYF. This chain links TRBV7-8 with TRBJ2-5; 7 bases align to TRBD2. CDR3 size: 13 residues. Germline CDR1 and CDR2: SGHVS and FQNEAQ. Trimming removed 4 bases from V and 7 bases from J; junction bases left unmatched: 6.

This clonotype occurred a few times. This sequence joins TRBV6-5 and TRBJ2-1; 11 bases fit TRBD2. The CDR3 is 15 residues long. The J segment lost 2 bases and the V segment lost 6 bases, leaving 3 bases of the junction unmatched. CDR1 is MNHEY, CDR2 SVGAGI, per germline. CDR3 sequence reads: CASSLLAGAYNEQFF. The CDR3 nucleotides are TGTGCCAGCAGCTTACTAGCGGGGGCCTACAATGAGCAGTTCTTC.

This clonotype showed up many times. V gene TRBV30 combines with J gene TRBJ1-2, with D unresolved. Germline-derived CDR1 and CDR2 are GTSNPN and SVGIG (reference sequence). The CDR3 spans 14 residues. The V and J ends lost 0 bases and 4 bases respectively, with 12 bases between them. CDR3 in amino acids: CAWSVPGKTYGYTF. CDR3 nucleotides: TGTGCCTGGAGTGTACCGGGCAAGACCTATGGCTACACCTTC.

This clonotype was seen many times. The rearrangement links TRBV18 to TRBJ2-5; 8 nucleotides align to TRBD2. This CDR3 is built from 15 residues. Trimming removed 5 bases from V and 4 bases from J; junction bases left unmatched: 9. Germline-derived CDR1 and CDR2 are KGHSH and LQKENI. The CDR3 here is CASSEPGLVRETQYF. DNA of the CDR3: TGTGCCAGCTCAGAACCGGGACTAGTGCGAGAGACCCAGTACTTC.

Only a few counts were recorded for this clonotype. The V gene is TRBV7-3, the J gene TRBJ1-1, with 10 bases that match TRBD1. Germline V lookup: CDR1 SGHTA, CDR2 FQGTGA. Losses at the gene ends were 2 bases for V and 4 bases for J; bases not matched to a gene: 4. The CDR3 sequence is 15 residues long. CDR3 loop: CASSLYRTGGTEAFF. CDR3 nucleotides: TGTGCCAGCAGCTTATACAGGACAGGGGGCACTGAAGCTTTCTTT.

This clonotype was counted a few times. V gene TRBV15 combines with J gene TRBJ2-7; D is ambiguous. This CDR3 has 14 residues. Germline V gene sequence: CDR1 LNHNV, CDR2 YYDKDF (reference sequence). The V end lost 0 bases, the J end lost 6 bases, and 12 bases lay between the germline ends. The CDR3 here is CATSRDPQMGEQYF. The CDR3 region has the DNA TGTGCCACCAGCAGAGACCCCCAAATGGGCGAGCAGTACTTC.

In its sample, this clonotype was seen many times. The chain carries TRBV2 and TRBJ1-5, with TRBD1 matching 9 bases. The CDR3 covers 14 residues. From germline, CDR1 is SNHLY and CDR2 FYNNEI. Trimming removed 6 bases from V and 4 bases from J; junction bases left unmatched: 4. CDR3: CASSGTGKNQPQHF. Written as DNA, the CDR3 is TGTGCCAGCAGCGGGACAGGGAAAAATCAGCCCCAGCATTTT.

This clonotype was seen ten or more times. This rearrangement joins TRBV29-1 to TRBJ1-2, with D possibly being TRBD1 (5 bases). CDR1 and CDR2 from the germline V gene are SQVTM and ANQGSEA. This CDR3 spans 12 amino acids. V shed 6 bases and J shed 2 bases, with 10 bases lying between them. The CDR3 loop is CSVGPTNYGYTF. The CDR3 nucleotides read TGCAGCGTGGGACCGACGAACTATGGCTACACCTTC.

This clonotype was picked up a small number of times. V gene TRBV10-3 combines with J gene TRBJ2-7; 7 nucleotides align to TRBD1. Germline V gene data show CDR1 as ENHRY and CDR2 as SYGVKD. The CDR3 loop spans 15 amino acids. J lost 4 bases, V lost 8 bases, and 14 bases had no gene match. CDR3 residues: CAIALLPGQLYEQYF. The CDR3 nucleotides are TGTGCCATCGCCCTATTACCGGGACAGTTATACGAGCAGTACTTC.

Of note for this clonotype: A much more abundant neighbour one base away suggests this may be a read error. CDR3 sequence reads: CASSYPYLSYEQHF. The CDR3 DNA is TGTGCCAGCAGTTACCCGTACTTATCCTACGAGCAGCACTTC. The chain carries TRBV6-2 or TRBV6-3 and TRBJ2-7, with D unresolved. The CDR3 covers 14 residues. Germline V gene data show CDR1 as MNHEY and CDR2 as SVGEGT.

This clonotype has a count of ten or more. This sequence joins TRBV7-2 and TRBJ2-7; D uncertain. Germline-derived CDR1 and CDR2 are SGHTA and FQGNSA. V lost 3 bases to trimming and J lost 0 bases, with 6 bases between them. The length of the CDR3 is 13 residues. The CDR3 here is CASSLEISYEQYF. In nucleotides, the CDR3 is TGTGCCAGCAGCTTGGAGATCTCCTACGAGCAGTACTTC.

The chain carries TRBV9 and TRBJ2-5, with D unclear. V was pared by 4 bases and J by 3 bases, with 7 bases between. The CDR3 length is 12 residues. Germline V CDR1 and CDR2: SGDLS, YYNGEE. The CDR3 DNA reads as TGTGCCAGCAGCCGATCCGAAGAGACCCAGTACTTC. Its translation: CASSRSEETQYF.